The present entry profiles one T cell receptor (beta chain) with its context. Antigen: not known. This entry comes from a study of T cell responses to AZD1222 COVID-19 vaccine. Regarding the study as a whole: Clonal diversity was possibly underestimated, and white British individuals and females predominated among donors.

Method: immunoSEQ multiplex PCR; TCRdb's copy keeps in-frame clones and lacks some. The table records 100,000 to 150,000 clones, 70% to 90% of them present only once. The CDR3 has 16 residues. With V trimmed by 3 bases and J by 4 bases, 11 bases remained unmatched. Germline CDR1 and CDR2: LGHDT and YNNKEL (reference sequence). The rearrangement links TRBV3-1 (or the pseudogene TRBV3-2) to TRBJ1-1; 7 nucleotides align to TRBD1. This receptor was obtained from an adult in good health. Sample: peripheral blood, taken on day 0 of AZD1222 vaccination. The CDR3 DNA is TGTGCCAGCAGCCATTCAACCCTTCCAGGGGGCACTGAAGCTTTCTTT. This codes for CASSHSTLPGGTEAFF.